Here is one T cell receptor (beta chain) with its context. The sample is drawn from a study of blood T cells in healthy people across ages. Using a J-beta primer mix together with a sample-barcoded 5' primer, a second PCR was run for roughly 7 to 12 cycles. TCRdb reanalysed the 5' RACE reads using MiXCR and keeps one entry per CDR3 protein. This sample has 1.4 million or so distinct CDR3 sequences, with roughly two fifths found just once. The V end lost 4 bases, the J end lost 0 bases, and 12 bases lay between the germline ends. The CDR3 covers 15 residues. In germline, CDR1 is LNHDA, CDR2 SQIVND (reference sequence).

Material for sequencing was blood. This receptor was obtained from a woman between 18 and 29 years old in good health. The V gene is TRBV19, the J gene TRBJ1-2; D perhaps matches TRBD1 (5 bases). The DNA of the CDR3 is TGTGCCAGTAGTAAGGTTCGGGGGACTAACTATGGCTACACCTTC. It specifies CASSKVRGTNYGYTF.